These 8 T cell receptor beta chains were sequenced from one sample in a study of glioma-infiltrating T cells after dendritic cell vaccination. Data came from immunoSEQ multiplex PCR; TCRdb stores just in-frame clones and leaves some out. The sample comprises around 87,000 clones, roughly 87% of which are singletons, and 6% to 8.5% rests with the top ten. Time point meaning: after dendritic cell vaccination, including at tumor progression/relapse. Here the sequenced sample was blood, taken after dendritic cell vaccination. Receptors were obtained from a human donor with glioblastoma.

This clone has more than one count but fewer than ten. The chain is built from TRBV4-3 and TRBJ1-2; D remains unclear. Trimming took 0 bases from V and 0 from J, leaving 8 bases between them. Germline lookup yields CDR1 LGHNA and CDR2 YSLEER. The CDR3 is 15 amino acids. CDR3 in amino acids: CASSQDPSANYGYTF. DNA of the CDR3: TGCGCCAGCAGCCAAGATCCGTCCGCTAACTATGGCTACACCTTC.

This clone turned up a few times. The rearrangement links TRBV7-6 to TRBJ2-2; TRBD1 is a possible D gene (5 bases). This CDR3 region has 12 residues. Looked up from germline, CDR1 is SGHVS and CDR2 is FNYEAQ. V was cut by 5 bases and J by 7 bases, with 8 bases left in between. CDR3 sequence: CASSIDSGELFF. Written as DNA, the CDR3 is TGTGCCAGCAGCATCGACAGCGGGGAGCTGTTTTTT.

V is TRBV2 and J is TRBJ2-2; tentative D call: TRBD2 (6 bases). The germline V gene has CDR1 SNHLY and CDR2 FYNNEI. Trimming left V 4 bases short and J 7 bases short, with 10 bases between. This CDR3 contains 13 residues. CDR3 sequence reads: CASSGSEGGELFF. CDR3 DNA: TGTGCCAGCAGTGGGTCGGAGGGCGGGGAGCTGTTTTTT.

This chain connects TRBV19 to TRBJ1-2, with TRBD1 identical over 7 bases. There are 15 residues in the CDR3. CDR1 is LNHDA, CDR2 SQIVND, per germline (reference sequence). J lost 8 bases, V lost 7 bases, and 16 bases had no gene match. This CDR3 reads CASKIMTGIDGGYTF. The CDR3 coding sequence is TGTGCCAGTAAAATCATGACAGGGATCGATGGAGGCTACACCTTC.

The CDR3 protein is CASSTTGFELYGYTF. In DNA, the CDR3 is TGTGCCAGCAGTACTACAGGGTTTGAGCTCTATGGCTACACCTTC. The chain is built from TRBV2 and TRBJ1-2, with D possibly matching TRBD1 (6 bases). Per the germline V gene, CDR1 is SNHLY and CDR2 is FYNNEI. V shed 5 bases and J shed 4 bases, with 17 bases lying between them. The CDR3 length is 15 residues. Together with reference TRBV2 and TRBJ1-2, the CDR3 gives the full variable domain: EPEVTQTPSHQVTQMGQEVILRCVPISNHLYFYWYRQILGQKVEFLVSFYNNEISEKSEIFDDQFSVERPDGSNFTLKIRSTKLEDSAMYFCASSTTGFELYGYTFGSGTRLTVV.

The CDR3 bases are TGTGCCAGCAGCCTATCGACAGGGGGCGCAGACACCTTC. As protein: CASSLSTGGADTF. This chain connects TRBV4-2 to TRBJ1-2, with 10 bases fitting TRBD1. Germline V CDR1 and CDR2: LGHNA, YNFKEQ. V lost 4 bases and J lost 12; bases outside the gene matches: 8. The CDR3 loop spans 13 amino acids.

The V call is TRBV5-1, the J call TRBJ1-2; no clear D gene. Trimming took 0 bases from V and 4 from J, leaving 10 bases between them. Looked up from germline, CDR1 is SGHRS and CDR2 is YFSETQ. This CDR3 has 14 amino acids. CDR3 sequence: CASSLGGLGYGYTF. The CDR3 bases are TGCGCCAGCAGCTTGGGAGGGTTGGGCTATGGCTACACCTTC. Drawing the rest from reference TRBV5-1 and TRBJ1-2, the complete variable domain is KAGVTQTPRYLIKTRGQQVTLSCSPISGHRSVSWYQQTPGQGLQFLFEYFSETQRNKGNFPGRFSGRQFSNSRSEMNVSTLELGDSALYLCASSLGGLGYGYTFGSGTRLTVV.

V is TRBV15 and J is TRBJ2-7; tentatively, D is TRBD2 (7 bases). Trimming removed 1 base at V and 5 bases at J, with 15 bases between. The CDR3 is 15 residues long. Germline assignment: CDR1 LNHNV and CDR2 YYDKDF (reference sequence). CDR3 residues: CATSRGEGGSNEQYF. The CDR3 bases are TGTGCCACCAGCAGAGGGGAGGGGGGAAGCAACGAGCAGTACTTC. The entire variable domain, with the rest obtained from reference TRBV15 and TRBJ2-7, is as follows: DAMVIQNPRYQVTQFGKPVTLSCSQTLNHNVMYWYQQKSSQAPKLLFHYYDKDFNNEADTPDNFQSRRPNTSFCFLDIRSPGLGDTAMYLCATSRGEGGSNEQYFGPGTRLTVT.